This T cell receptor (beta chain) was captured in a study of T cell responses to AZD1222 COVID-19 vaccine. Notes on the study in general: Among AZD1222 vaccinees, only 5 or 6 were seropositive at baseline. The CD4 TCRs associated with vaccination extended across spike and predominated at 160-218 and 743-854.

A note on this clone: The target antigen is unknown.

The table came from immunoSEQ multiplex PCR; TCRdb's copy has only in-frame clones and leaves some out. The sample has approximately 85,000 clones, 80% to 90% seen once; the top ten hold approximately 6.8%. The CDR3 extends over 12 amino acids. The trim removed 6 bases at V and 8 bases at J, leaving 6 bases unmatched. The chain combines TRBV12-3 or TRBV12-4 with TRBJ1-1, with 7 bases fitting TRBD1. Sequencing used peripheral blood, obtained on day 0 of AZD1222 vaccination. This receptor was obtained from an adult in good health. CDR3 sequence: CASRRQGEEAFF. The DNA for the CDR3 is TGTGCCAGCAGACGACAGGGAGAAGAAGCTTTCTTT.